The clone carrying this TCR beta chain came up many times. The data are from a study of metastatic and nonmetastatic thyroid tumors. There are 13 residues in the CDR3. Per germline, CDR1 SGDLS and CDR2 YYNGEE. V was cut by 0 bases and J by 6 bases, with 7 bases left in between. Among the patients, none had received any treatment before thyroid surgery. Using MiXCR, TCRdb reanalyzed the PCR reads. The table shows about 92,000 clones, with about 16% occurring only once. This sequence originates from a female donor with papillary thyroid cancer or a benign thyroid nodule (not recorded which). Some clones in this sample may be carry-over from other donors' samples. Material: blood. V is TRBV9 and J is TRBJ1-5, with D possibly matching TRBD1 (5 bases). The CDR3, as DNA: TGTGCCAGCAGCGTAGCGGGGGGTCAGCCCCAGCATTTT. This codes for CASSVAGGQPQHF.